This entry is about one TCR beta chain. The antigen remains unidentified. TCRdb's table, derived via immunoSEQ multiplex PCR, lists solely in-frame clones and lacks some. This sample has more than 7,500 clones, with about 94% found just once. Genomic DNA came from blood conventional CD4+ T cells gated CD25-low CD127-high. The sample is drawn from a study of regulatory and conventional T cells in RAG deficiency. Study results and limitations: Shannon entropy was markedly lower and Simpson indices higher in RAG-deficient patients than control T-cell subsets. Other subsets showed approximately 9.6-fold reductions, but Treg unique TCR beta sequences fell roughly 100-fold in these patients. Shorter CDR3s in all patient subsets; >85% Treg-Tconv overlap in Omenn.

The CDR3 contains 13 residues. Trimming removed 5 bases at V and 3 bases at J, with 11 bases between. The germline V gene encodes CDR1 LNHDA and CDR2 SQIVND (reference sequence). This chain uses TRBV19 with TRBJ2-7; no clear D gene. This TCR was sampled from a human donor with RAG deficiency presenting as severe combined immunodeficiency. What was sequenced was CD4+ effector T cells sorted from blood. DNA of the CDR3: TGTGCCAGTAGTCCCGGACCCCTCTACGAGCAGTACTTC. It translates to CASSPGPLYEQYF.